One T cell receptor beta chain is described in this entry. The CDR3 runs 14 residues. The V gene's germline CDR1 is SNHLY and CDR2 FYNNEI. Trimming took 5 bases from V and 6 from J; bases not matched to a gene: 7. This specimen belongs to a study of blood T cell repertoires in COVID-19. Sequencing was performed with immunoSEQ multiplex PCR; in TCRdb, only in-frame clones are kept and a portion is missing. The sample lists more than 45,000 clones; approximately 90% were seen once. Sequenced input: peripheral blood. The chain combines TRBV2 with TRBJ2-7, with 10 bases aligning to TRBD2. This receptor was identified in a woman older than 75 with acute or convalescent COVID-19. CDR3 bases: TGTGCCAGCAGTATCCAGCGGGAGGGAGTCGAGCAGTACTTC. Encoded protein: CASSIQREGVEQYF.